This paragraph covers one T cell receptor beta chain sequence. This record comes from a study of blood T cell repertoires in COVID-19. For the study at large: In each case, the material was cDNA or gDNA derived from T cells, B-cell-depleted T cells, or PBMCs.

Individuals aged roughly 18 to 90 years were recruited from approximately 22 US areas. Per the original data handling: Using reference gene primer amplification, nucleated cell counts were estimated. The assay was immunoSEQ multiplex PCR, and TCRdb's table has in-frame clones only and misses some. The V and J calls and clone size were taken over from that table, and D and trimming were inferred from the DNA. The sample records some 130,000 clones, roughly 85% being singletons. Germline V lookup: CDR1 MNHNY, CDR2 SVGAGI (reference sequence). V was clipped by 9 bases and J by 6 bases, with 12 bases between them. CDR3 length: 13 amino acids.

Sequencing was carried out using PBMCs or T cells enriched from blood (not recorded which). The V call is TRBV6-6, the J call TRBJ1-6; D is unresolved. This sequence originates from a man aged 50 to 59 who had recovered from COVID-19. In DNA, the CDR3 is TGTGCCAGTGGTGGCGCGGGTAATTCACCCCTCCACTTT. Its translation: CASGGAGNSPLHF.